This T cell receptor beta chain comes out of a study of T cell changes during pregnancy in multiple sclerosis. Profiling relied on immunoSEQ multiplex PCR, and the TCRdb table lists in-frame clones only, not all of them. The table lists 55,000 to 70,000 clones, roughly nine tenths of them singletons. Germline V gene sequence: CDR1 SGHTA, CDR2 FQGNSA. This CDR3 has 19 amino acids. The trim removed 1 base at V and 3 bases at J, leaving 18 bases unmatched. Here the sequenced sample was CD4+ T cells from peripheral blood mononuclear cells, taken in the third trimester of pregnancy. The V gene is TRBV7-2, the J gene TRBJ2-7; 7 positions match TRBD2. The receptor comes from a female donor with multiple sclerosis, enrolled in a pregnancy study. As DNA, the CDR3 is TGTGCCAGCAGCTTAGGCCCTTTTGCAGGGCAGCGGGGCGACTACGAGCAGTACTTC. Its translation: CASSLGPFAGQRGDYEQYF. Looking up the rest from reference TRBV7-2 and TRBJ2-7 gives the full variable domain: GAGVSQSPSNKVTEKGKDVELRCDPISGHTALYWYRQSLGQGLEFLIYFQGNSAPDKSGLPSDRFSAERTGGSVSTLTIQRTQQEDSAVYLCASSLGPFAGQRGDYEQYFGPGTRLTVT.